The source of this TCR beta chain is a study of cytomegalovirus exposure and HLA in healthy donors. Per the germline V gene, CDR1 is SGHRS and CDR2 is YFSETQ. With V trimmed by 4 bases and J by 2 bases, 4 bases remained unmatched. The CDR3 is made up of 14 amino acids. This clone has only a few counts. A multiplex PCR was run with 60 Vbeta primers and 13 Jbeta primers. Profiling relied on immunoSEQ multiplex PCR, and the TCRdb table lists in-frame clones only, not all of them. This table holds some 120,000 clones, 9.5% found once. This chain joins TRBV5-1 and TRBJ2-7, with 9 bases aligning to TRBD1. This TCR came from a young man in good health and CMV-seronegative. The sample comprised PBMCs. The CDR3 loop reads CASSTWTGAYEQYF. The CDR3 bases are TGCGCCAGCAGCACCTGGACAGGGGCCTACGAGCAGTACTTC.